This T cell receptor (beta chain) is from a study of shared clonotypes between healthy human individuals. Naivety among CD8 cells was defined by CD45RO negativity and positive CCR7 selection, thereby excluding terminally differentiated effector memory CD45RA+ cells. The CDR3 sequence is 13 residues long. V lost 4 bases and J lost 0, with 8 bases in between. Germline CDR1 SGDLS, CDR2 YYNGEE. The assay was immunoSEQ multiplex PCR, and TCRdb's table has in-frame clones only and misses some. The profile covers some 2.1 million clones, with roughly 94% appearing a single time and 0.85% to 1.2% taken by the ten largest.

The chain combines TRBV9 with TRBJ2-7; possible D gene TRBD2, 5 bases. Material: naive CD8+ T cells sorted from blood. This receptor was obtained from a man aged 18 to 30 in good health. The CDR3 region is CASSFRDSYEQYF. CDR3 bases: TGTGCCAGCAGCTTCCGGGACTCCTACGAGCAGTACTTC.